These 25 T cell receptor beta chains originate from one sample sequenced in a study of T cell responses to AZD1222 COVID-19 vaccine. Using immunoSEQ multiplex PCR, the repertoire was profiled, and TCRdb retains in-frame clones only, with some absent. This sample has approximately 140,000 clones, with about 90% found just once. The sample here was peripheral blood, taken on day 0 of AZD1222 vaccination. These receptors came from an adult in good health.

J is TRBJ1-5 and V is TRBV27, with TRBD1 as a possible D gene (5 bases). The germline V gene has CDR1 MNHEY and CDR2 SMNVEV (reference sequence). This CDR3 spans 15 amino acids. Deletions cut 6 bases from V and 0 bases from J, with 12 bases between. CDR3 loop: CASRFTGVSNQPQHF. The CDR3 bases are TGTGCCAGCAGATTCACAGGCGTTAGCAATCAGCCCCAGCATTTT.

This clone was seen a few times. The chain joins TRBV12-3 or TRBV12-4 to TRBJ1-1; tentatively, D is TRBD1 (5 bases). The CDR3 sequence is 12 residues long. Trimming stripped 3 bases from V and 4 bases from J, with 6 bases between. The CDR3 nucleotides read TGTGCCAGCAGTTTCGGGGGCACTGAAGCTTTCTTT. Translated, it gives CASSFGGTEAFF.

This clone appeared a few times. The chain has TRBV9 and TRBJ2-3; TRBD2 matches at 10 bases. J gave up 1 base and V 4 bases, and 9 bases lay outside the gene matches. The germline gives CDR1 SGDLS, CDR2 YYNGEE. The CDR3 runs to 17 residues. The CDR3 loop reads CASSPGRLAGGTDTQYF. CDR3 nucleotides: TGTGCCAGCAGCCCAGGCCGACTAGCGGGCGGCACAGATACGCAGTATTTT.

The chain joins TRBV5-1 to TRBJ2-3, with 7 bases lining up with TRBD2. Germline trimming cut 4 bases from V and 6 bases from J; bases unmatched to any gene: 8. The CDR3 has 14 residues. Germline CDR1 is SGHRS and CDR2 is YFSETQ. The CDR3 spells CASSLDPGGDTQYF. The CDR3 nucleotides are TGCGCCAGCAGCCTGGACCCCGGGGGGGATACGCAGTATTTT.

The CDR3 region has the DNA TGTGCCTGGAGTGTACCTAGCGGGAGAGTGAATGAGCAGTTCTTC. Residues: CAWSVPSGRVNEQFF. The chain couples TRBV30 to TRBJ2-1; 10 positions match TRBD2. Germline assignment: CDR1 GTSNPN and CDR2 SVGIG (reference sequence). The CDR3 contains 15 residues. J was trimmed by 7 bases and V by 0 bases; bases with no gene match: 6.

The CDR3 bases are TGTGCCAGCAGCACAGACGGCCACCAAAAACTGTTTTTT. Its translation: CASSTDGHQKLFF. V and J are TRBV7-9 and TRBJ1-4; D not certain. In germline, CDR1 is SEHNR, CDR2 FQNEAQ (reference sequence). CDR3 size: 13 residues. Trimming cost V 5 bases and J 9 bases, with 13 bases left between them.

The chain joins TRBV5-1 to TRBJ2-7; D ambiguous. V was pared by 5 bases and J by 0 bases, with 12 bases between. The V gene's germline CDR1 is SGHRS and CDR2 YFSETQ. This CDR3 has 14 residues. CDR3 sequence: CASSFTVSSYEQYF. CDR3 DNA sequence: TGCGCCAGCAGTTTTACCGTGAGCTCCTACGAGCAGTACTTC.

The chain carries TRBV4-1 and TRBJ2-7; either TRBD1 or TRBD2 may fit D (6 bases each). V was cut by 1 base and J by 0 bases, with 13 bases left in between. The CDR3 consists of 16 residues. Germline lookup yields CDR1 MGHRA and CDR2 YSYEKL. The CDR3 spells CASSQVRGQVSYEQYF. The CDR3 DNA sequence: TGCGCCAGCAGCCAAGTCCGGGGGCAAGTCTCCTACGAGCAGTACTTC.

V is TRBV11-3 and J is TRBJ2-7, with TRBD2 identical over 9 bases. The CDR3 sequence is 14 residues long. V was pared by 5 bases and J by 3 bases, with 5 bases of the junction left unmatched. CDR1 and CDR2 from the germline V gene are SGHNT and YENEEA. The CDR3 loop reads CASSAYSGSYEQYF. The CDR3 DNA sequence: TGTGCCAGCAGCGCATATAGCGGGAGCTACGAGCAGTACTTC.

The CDR3 sequence is CASSQGSVGADTQYF. The CDR3 nucleotides are TGCGCCAGCAGCCAAGGTAGCGTGGGGGCAGATACGCAGTATTTT. The chain combines TRBV4-3 with TRBJ2-3; D may correspond to TRBD1 or TRBD2 (5 bases each). V was trimmed by 1 base and J by 4 bases, leaving 12 bases between them. Germline CDR1 reads LGHNA; CDR2 reads YSLEER. This CDR3 contains 15 residues.

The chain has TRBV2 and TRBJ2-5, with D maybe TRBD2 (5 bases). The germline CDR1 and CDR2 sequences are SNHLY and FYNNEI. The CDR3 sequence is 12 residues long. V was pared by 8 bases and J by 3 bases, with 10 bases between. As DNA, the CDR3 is TGTGCCAGCCGGACTTTCGAAGAGACCCAGTACTTC. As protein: CASRTFEETQYF.

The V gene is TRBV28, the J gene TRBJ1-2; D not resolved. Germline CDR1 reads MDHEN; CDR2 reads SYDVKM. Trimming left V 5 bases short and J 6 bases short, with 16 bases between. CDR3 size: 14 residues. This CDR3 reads CASSHHPLQDGYTF. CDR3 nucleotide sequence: TGTGCCAGCAGTCACCACCCCCTCCAGGATGGCTACACCTTC.

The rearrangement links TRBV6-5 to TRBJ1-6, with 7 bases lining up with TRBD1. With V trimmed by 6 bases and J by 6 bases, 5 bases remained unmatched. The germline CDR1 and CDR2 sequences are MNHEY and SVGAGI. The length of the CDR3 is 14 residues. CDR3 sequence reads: CASSRQGLNSPLHF. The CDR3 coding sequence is TGTGCCAGCAGCAGACAGGGTCTTAATTCACCCCTCCACTTT.

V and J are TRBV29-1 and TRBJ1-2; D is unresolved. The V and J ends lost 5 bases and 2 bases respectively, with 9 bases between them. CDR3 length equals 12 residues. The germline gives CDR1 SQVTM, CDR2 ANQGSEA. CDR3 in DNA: TGCAGCGTTTCTGGAGGCAACTATGGCTACACCTTC. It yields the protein CSVSGGNYGYTF.

The CDR3 is CASSTRGGRDGYTF. For the CDR3, the DNA is TGTGCCAGTAGTACTCGAGGGGGTCGGGATGGCTACACCTTC. The rearrangement joins TRBV19 to TRBJ1-2; possibly TRBD1 for D (6 bases). Trimming removed 4 bases from V and 6 bases from J, with 15 bases in between. The CDR3 is 14 residues long. Per the germline V gene, CDR1 is LNHDA and CDR2 is SQIVND (reference sequence).

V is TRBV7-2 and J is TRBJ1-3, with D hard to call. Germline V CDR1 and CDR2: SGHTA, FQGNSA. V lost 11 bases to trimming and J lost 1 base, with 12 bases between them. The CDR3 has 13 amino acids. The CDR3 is CASSGFSGNTIYF. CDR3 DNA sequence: TGTGCCTCGAGCGGGTTTTCTGGAAACACCATATATTTT. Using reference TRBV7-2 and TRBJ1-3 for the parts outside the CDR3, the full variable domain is GAGVSQSPSNKVTEKGKDVELRCDPISGHTALYWYRQSLGQGLEFLIYFQGNSAPDKSGLPSDRFSAERTGGSVSTLTIQRTQQEDSAVYLCASSGFSGNTIYFGEGSWLTVV.

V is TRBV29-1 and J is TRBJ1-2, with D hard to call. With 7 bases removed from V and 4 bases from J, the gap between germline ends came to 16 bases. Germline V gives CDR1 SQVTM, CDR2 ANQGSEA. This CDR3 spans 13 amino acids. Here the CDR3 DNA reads TGCAGCGGGTCCTCGGGTTCGCCCTATGGCTACACCTTC. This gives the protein CSGSSGSPYGYTF.

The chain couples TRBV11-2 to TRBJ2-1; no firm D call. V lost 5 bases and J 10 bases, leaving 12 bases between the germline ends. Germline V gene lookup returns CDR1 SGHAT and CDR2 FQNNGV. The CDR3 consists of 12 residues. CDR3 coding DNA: TGTGCCAGCAGCCCCTCCTGGGCGGAGCAGTTCTTC. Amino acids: CASSPSWAEQFF.

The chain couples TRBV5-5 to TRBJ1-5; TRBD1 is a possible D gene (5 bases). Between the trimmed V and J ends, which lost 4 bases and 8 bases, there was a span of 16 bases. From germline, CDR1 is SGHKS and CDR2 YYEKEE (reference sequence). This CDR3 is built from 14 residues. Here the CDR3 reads CASSEFQGLKPQHF. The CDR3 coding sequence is TGTGCCAGCAGCGAGTTCCAGGGTTTAAAGCCCCAGCATTTT.

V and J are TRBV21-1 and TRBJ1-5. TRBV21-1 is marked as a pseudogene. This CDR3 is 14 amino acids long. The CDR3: CASSNRGGKQPQHF. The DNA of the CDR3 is TGTGCCAGCAGCAATCGGGGGGGGAAACAGCCCCAGCATTTT.

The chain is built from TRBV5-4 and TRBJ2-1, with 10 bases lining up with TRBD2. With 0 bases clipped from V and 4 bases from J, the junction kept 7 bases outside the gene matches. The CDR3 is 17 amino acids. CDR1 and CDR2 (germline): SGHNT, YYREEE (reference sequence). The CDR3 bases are TGTGCCAGCAGCTTGGCATTAGCGGGAGGCCGGTACAATGAGCAGTTCTTC. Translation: CASSLALAGGRYNEQFF.

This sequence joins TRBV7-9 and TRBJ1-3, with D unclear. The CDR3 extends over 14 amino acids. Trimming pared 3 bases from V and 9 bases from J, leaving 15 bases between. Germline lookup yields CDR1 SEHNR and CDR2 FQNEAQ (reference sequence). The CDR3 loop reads CASSFNGPSRTIYF. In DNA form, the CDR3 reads TGTGCCAGCAGCTTTAACGGGCCGAGTCGCACCATATATTTT.

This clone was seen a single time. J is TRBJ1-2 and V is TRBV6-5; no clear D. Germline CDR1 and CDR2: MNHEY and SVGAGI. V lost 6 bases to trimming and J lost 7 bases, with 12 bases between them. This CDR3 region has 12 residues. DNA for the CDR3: TGTGCCAGCAGCCAGGCGAGGCGTGGCTACACCTTC. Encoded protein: CASSQARRGYTF.

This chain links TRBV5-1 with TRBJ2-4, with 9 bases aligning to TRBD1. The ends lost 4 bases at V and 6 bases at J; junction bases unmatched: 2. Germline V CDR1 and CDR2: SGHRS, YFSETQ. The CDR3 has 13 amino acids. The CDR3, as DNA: TGCGCCAGCAGCCGGGGACAGGGAAACATTCAGTACTTC. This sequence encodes CASSRGQGNIQYF. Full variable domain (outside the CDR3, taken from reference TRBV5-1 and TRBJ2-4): KAGVTQTPRYLIKTRGQQVTLSCSPISGHRSVSWYQQTPGQGLQFLFEYFSETQRNKGNFPGRFSGRQFSNSRSEMNVSTLELGDSALYLCASSRGQGNIQYFGAGTRLSVL.

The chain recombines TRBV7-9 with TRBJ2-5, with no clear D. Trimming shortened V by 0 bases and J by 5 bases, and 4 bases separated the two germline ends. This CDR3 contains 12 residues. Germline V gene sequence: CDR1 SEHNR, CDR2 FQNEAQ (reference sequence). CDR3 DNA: TGTGCCAGCAGCTTAGCAGCGGAGACCCAGTACTTC. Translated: CASSLAAETQYF. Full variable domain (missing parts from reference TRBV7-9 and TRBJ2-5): DTGVSQNPRHKITKRGQNVTFRCDPISEHNRLYWYRQTLGQGPEFLTYFQNEAQLEKSRLLSDRFSAERPKGSFSTLEIQRTEQGDSAMYLCASSLAAETQYFGPGTRLLVL.